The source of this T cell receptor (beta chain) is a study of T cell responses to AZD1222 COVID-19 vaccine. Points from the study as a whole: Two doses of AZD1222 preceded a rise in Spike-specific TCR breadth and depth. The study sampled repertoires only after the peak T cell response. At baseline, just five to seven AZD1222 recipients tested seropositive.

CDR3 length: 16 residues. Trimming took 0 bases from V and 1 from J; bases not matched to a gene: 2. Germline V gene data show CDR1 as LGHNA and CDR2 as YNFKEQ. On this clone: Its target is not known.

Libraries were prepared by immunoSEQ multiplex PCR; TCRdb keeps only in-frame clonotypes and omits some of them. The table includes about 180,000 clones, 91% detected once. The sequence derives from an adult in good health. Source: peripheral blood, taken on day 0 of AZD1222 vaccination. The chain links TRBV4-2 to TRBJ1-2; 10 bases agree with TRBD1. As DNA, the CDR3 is TGTGCCAGCAGCCAAGACGGGACAGGGGTTAACTATGGCTACACCTTC. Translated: CASSQDGTGVNYGYTF.